The T cell receptor beta chain described here comes from a study of sequential checkpoint blockade in melanoma. Assay: immunoSEQ multiplex PCR; the TCRdb copy retains only in-frame clones and omits some. The data hold just over 15,000 clones, with around three quarters observed a single time. This clone was observed a few times. CDR3 length: 14 residues. The V and J ends lost 5 bases and 5 bases, in that order; junction bases with no gene match: 3. CDR1 and CDR2 from the germline V gene are SGHVS and FQNEAQ. Noted treatment: randomized to nivolumab then ipilimumab (arm A) or the reverse (arm B). Patients had received no earlier DNA-damaging chemotherapy. From thawed PBMCs, live CD3+CD8+ cells negative for CD19 and CD56 were sorted.

Source: CD8+ T cells sorted from blood (inferred from file names), taken from a patient given nivolumab and ipilimumab in sequence. The receptor was isolated from a human donor with melanoma. The chain joins TRBV7-8 to TRBJ1-5; the match to TRBD1 covers 10 bases. CDR3 region: CASSPDRGDQPQHF. In DNA form, the CDR3 reads TGTGCCAGCAGCCCGGACAGGGGGGATCAGCCCCAGCATTTT. The variable domain in full, completed from reference TRBV7-8 and TRBJ1-5, reads GAGVSQSPRYKVAKRGQDVALRCDPISGHVSLFWYQQALGQGPEFLTYFQNEAQLDKSGLPSDRFFAERPEGSVSTLKIQRTQQEDSAVYLCASSPDRGDQPQHFGDGTRLSIL.